A selection of T cell receptor beta chains follows, all from one sample in a study of blood T cell repertoires in COVID-19. Libraries were prepared by immunoSEQ multiplex PCR; TCRdb keeps only in-frame clonotypes and omits some of them. The table lists tens of thousands of clones, approximately 80% of them singletons. Sequencing was performed on peripheral blood. The receptors were sampled from a woman aged 60-70 years with acute or convalescent COVID-19. Each CDR3 is given with its conserved first and last residue. The D gene is left open where the match is weak. Only some rows state a clone size, as once, few, many or a class for expanded clones.

V gene,D gene,J gene,clone size,CDR3 DNA,CDR3 protein
TRBV5-1,TRBD1,TRBJ2-1,NA,TGCGCCAGCAGCTTGAGGGGGCTAGTGGCTTCTCGGGTGGACTACAATGAGCAGTTCTTC,CASSLRGLVASRVDYNEQFF
TRBV24-1,TRBD2,TRBJ2-2,NA,TGTGCCACCAGTGAGCCAGGGCGGGAGACCGGGGAGCTGTTTTTT,CATSEPGRETGELFF
TRBV14,NA,TRBJ1-2,NA,TGTGCCAGCAGCCAAGATTCCAGGACAGACCCCTATGGCTACACCTTC,CASSQDSRTDPYGYTF
TRBV20-1,TRBD2,TRBJ2-5,NA,TGCAGTGCTAGTTTTGGCACTAGCGGGGGACAAGAGACCCAGTACTTC,CSASFGTSGGQETQYF
TRBV19,TRBD2,TRBJ2-5,once,TGTGCCAGTAGTCCGAGGACTAGCGGGGGCGTAGGAGAGACCCAGTACTTC,CASSPRTSGGVGETQYF
TRBV4-1,NA,TRBJ1-1,once,TGCGCCAGCAGCCAAGGAAGACACGAAGGGAGGGTGAACACTGAAGCTTTCTTT,CASSQGRHEGRVNTEAFF
TRBV29-1,TRBD1,TRBJ1-2,NA,TGCAGCGTCCGTGGACAGGGCGTGGGCTACACCTTC,CSVRGQGVGYTF
TRBV2,NA,TRBJ1-2,NA,TGTGCCAGCAGTCAGACGGAGAACTATGGCTACACCTTC,CASSQTENYGYTF
TRBV11-2,NA,TRBJ1-3,NA,TGTGCCAGCAGCTTAGTATTGAGGGAAAACTCTGGAAACACCATATATTTT,CASSLVLRENSGNTIYF
TRBV19,TRBD1,TRBJ2-7,NA,TGTGCCAGTACTCCCTCCGCAGGGGGCTACGAGCAGTACTTC,CASTPSAGGYEQYF
TRBV6-4,TRBD1,TRBJ1-2,NA,TGTGCCAGCAGTCCCCTCCCCGCAGGGGGCTATGGCTACACCTTC,CASSPLPAGGYGYTF
TRBV2,NA,TRBJ1-2,NA,TGTGCCAGCAGTGACTACGGCTACACCTTC,CASSDYGYTF
TRBV30,NA,TRBJ1-3,NA,TGTGCCTGGAGTGGACACGTTGGGACACCTATATATTTT,CAWSGHVGTPIYF
TRBV18,TRBD1,TRBJ1-1,NA,TGTGCCAGCTCACGGGACAGGGACACTGAAGCTTTCTTT,CASSRDRDTEAFF
TRBV11-2,TRBD2,TRBJ2-3,NA,TGTGCCAGCAGCTTTTGGTACGGGGGGGCCAAAGATACGCAGTATTTT,CASSFWYGGAKDTQYF
TRBV10-3,NA,TRBJ2-3,NA,TGTGCCAGCCGTCTTAGGCAGGATGGCACAGATACGCAGTATTTT,CASRLRQDGTDTQYF
TRBV3-1/TRBV3-2,NA,TRBJ2-2,NA,TGTGCCAGCAGCCGAGGGGGGGCGCCCGGGGAGCTGTTTTTT,CASSRGGAPGELFF
TRBV18,NA,TRBJ1-3,many,TGTGCCAGCTCACCCCCCTCCGGGAATGGAAACACCATATATTTT,CASSPPSGNGNTIYF
TRBV10-1,TRBD1,TRBJ2-5,NA,TGCGCCAGCAGTGAGGACAGGGGCTCGGTGACCCAGTACTTC,CASSEDRGSVTQYF
TRBV13,TRBD2,TRBJ2-7,NA,TGTGCCATTACTAGCGGGGGGCCCTCCTACGAGCAGTACTTC,CAITSGGPSYEQYF
TRBV14,NA,TRBJ1-2,NA,TGTGCCAGCAGCCAAGATCGTCCTATCAACTATGGCTACACCTTC,CASSQDRPINYGYTF
TRBV9,NA,TRBJ1-6,NA,TGTGCCAGCAGCGTAGCCAGGGCTGTCGGTAATTCACCCCTCCACTTT,CASSVARAVGNSPLHF
TRBV3-1/TRBV3-2,NA,TRBJ1-3,NA,TGTGCCAGCAGCCAAGCCGGGGGAACTGGAAACACCATATATTTT,CASSQAGGTGNTIYF
TRBV5-1,TRBD2,TRBJ2-5,NA,TGCGCCAGCAGCTTGGGACTAGCGGGGCCTAGGGAAGAGACCCAGTACTTC,CASSLGLAGPREETQYF
TRBV2,NA,TRBJ1-2,NA,TGTGCCAGCAGCGCACTCATGGGGCAAGGCTACACCTTC,CASSALMGQGYTF
TRBV19,NA,TRBJ1-2,once,TGTGCCAGTAGACTCCCCCCCTGGGGCTACACCTTC,CASRLPPWGYTF
TRBV5-1,TRBD1,TRBJ2-3,NA,TGCGCCAGCAGCGATGGGACAGGGGGTATGAGCGAAAGATCGCAGTATTTT,CASSDGTGGMSERSQYF
TRBV4-1,NA,TRBJ1-6,NA,TGCGCCAGCAGCCAAGAGAGAGAGAGAAATTCACCCCTCCACTTT,CASSQERERNSPLHF
TRBV5-6,TRBD2,TRBJ2-4,NA,TGTGCCAGCAGCCCGGGTAGCGGGGGGCTGTACATTCAGTACTTC,CASSPGSGGLYIQYF
TRBV18,NA,TRBJ1-2,NA,TGTGCCAGCTCACCCGGGGAGCTGGGAGGAGTGCGGGGCTACACCTTC,CASSPGELGGVRGYTF
TRBV2,TRBD1,TRBJ1-4,NA,TGTGCCAGCAGTGGCGGACAGGGGGCTAATGAAAAACTGTTTTTT,CASSGGQGANEKLFF
TRBV12-3/TRBV12-4,NA,TRBJ1-2,many,TGTGCCAGCAGGTCGTTAGTCTATGGCTACACCTTC,CASRSLVYGYTF
TRBV7-3,NA,TRBJ2-3,NA,TGTGCCAGCAGCCCCCGCGGGCGTACACTTTACACAGATACGCAGTATTTT,CASSPRGRTLYTDTQYF
TRBV5-4,NA,TRBJ1-2,NA,TGTGCCAGCAGCTTGGACAGGACCTATGGCTACACCTTC,CASSLDRTYGYTF
TRBV5-1,NA,TRBJ2-7,NA,TGCGCCAGCAGCTTGGACCCCTACTCCTACGAGCAGTACTTC,CASSLDPYSYEQYF
TRBV18,NA,TRBJ1-4,NA,TGTGCCAGCTCACCACCGTCAGGGGACGAAAAACTGTTTTTT,CASSPPSGDEKLFF
TRBV11-2,NA,TRBJ2-7,once,TGTGCCAGCAGCTTAGAAGGGCAGGGGAAGTCGTACGAGCAGTACTTC,CASSLEGQGKSYEQYF